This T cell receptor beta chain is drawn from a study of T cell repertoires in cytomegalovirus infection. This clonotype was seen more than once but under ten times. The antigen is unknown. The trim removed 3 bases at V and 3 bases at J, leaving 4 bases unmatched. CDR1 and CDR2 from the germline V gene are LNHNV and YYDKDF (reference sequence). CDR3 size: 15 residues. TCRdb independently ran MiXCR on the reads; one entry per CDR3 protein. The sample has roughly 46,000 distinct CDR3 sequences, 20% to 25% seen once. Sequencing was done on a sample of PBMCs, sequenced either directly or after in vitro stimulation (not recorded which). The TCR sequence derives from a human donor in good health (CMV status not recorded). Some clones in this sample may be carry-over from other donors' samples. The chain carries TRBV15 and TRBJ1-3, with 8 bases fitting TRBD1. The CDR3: CATSSGQGYGNTIYF. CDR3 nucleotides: TGTGCCACCAGCAGTGGACAGGGTTATGGAAACACCATATATTTT.